The clone carrying this TCR beta chain was found a few times. The sample belongs to a study of T-cell reconstitution after alpha-beta-depleted transplantation in children. The library targeted TCRbeta and was prepared with unique molecular identifiers. TCRdb analysed the PCR reads with MiXCR anew, one entry per CDR3 protein. This table has 300,000 or so distinct CDR3 sequences, nearly 10% appearing once. J was trimmed by 6 bases and V by 8 bases; bases with no gene match: 3. This CDR3 has 11 residues. The receptor was derived from a human donor who donated a stem cell graft to a child with SCID. The chain joins TRBV12-3 or TRBV12-4 to TRBJ2-7; 8 bases line up with TRBD1. Here the sequenced sample was PBMCs from the stem cell graft donor, taken from the stem cell graft. In nucleotides, the CDR3 is TGTGCCAGCGGCAGGGGGCTCGAGCAGTACTTC. This encodes CASGRGLEQYF.